The next 14 T cell receptor beta chains were all read from a single sample in a study of graft-versus-host responses after intestinal transplantation. Libraries were prepared by immunoSEQ multiplex PCR; TCRdb keeps only in-frame clonotypes and omits some of them. The data show over 65,000 clones, around 92% seen once. The source was PBMCs, collected 98 days after intestinal transplantation. These receptors all stem from a human patient who received an intestinal transplant, so some T cells may come from the graft donor.

The V and J genes are TRBV7-3 and TRBJ1-1; D is undetermined. V was clipped by 5 bases and J by 3 bases, with 10 bases between them. The germline V gene has CDR1 SGHTA and CDR2 FQGTGA. The CDR3 runs 13 residues. CDR3 in DNA: TGTGCCAGCAGCCCGACTAGGTACACTGAAGCTTTCTTT. Translating gives CASSPTRYTEAFF.

The V and J genes are TRBV13 and TRBJ2-3; TRBD1 matches 7 bases. The junction had 8 bases not matched to a gene; V was cut back by 4 bases and J by 1 base. CDR3 length: 16 amino acids. Germline CDR1 PRHDT, CDR2 FYEKMQ (reference sequence). The CDR3 here is CASSSRQGWGTDTQYF. Here the CDR3 DNA reads TGTGCCAGCAGCTCCAGACAGGGCTGGGGCACAGATACGCAGTATTTT.

The CDR3, as DNA: TGCGCCAGCAGCTTGCTGGGCTACGAGCAGTACTTC. This sequence encodes CASSLLGYEQYF. V and J are TRBV5-1 and TRBJ2-7; the D is unclear. The V end lost 1 base, the J end lost 3 bases, and 5 bases lay between the germline ends. CDR1 SGHRS and CDR2 YFSETQ come from the germline V gene. CDR3 length: 12 residues.

The chain recombines TRBV7-8 with TRBJ1-1; perhaps TRBD1 as D (5 bases). V lost 6 bases to trimming and J lost 4 bases, with 18 bases between them. Germline loops: CDR1 SGHVS, CDR2 FQNEAQ. The CDR3 consists of 15 residues. CDR3: CASSSIDSPGTEAFF. The CDR3 coding sequence is TGTGCCAGCAGTTCAATTGACAGTCCAGGCACTGAAGCTTTCTTT.

The J gene is TRBJ2-5, the V gene TRBV11-1; no clear D. Trimming took off 2 bases at V and 4 bases at J, with 14 bases between the two ends. The CDR3 length is 15 residues. Per germline, CDR1 SGHAT and CDR2 FQDESV (reference sequence). The CDR3 region has the DNA TGTGCCAGCAGCTTAAATCCTGGTACCAGAGAGACCCAGTACTTC. Its translation: CASSLNPGTRETQYF.

This chain connects TRBV28 to TRBJ2-7; 8 positions match TRBD1. This CDR3 has 15 residues. J gave up 5 bases and V 7 bases, and 13 bases lay outside the gene matches. From germline, CDR1 is MDHEN and CDR2 SYDVKM. The CDR3 region is CASTDQPDRAHEQYF. CDR3 bases: TGTGCCAGCACCGACCAACCGGACAGGGCCCACGAGCAGTACTTC. The whole variable domain, filled in from reference TRBV28 and TRBJ2-7, reads DVKVTQSSRYLVKRTGEKVFLECVQDMDHENMFWYRQDPGLGLRLIYFSYDVKMKEKGDIPEGYSVSREKKERFSLILESASTNQTSMYLCASTDQPDRAHEQYFGPGTRLTVT.

The chain recombines TRBV2 with TRBJ1-3; D not resolved. The CDR3 has 14 amino acids. From germline, CDR1 is SNHLY and CDR2 FYNNEI. The germline V and J ends were trimmed by 6 bases and 2 bases, with 11 bases remaining between them. This chain's CDR3 is CASRGGRPGNTIYF. CDR3 DNA: TGTGCCAGCAGGGGAGGTCGGCCTGGAAACACCATATATTTT. The variable domain in full, with the rest retrieved from reference TRBV2 and TRBJ1-3, is EPEVTQTPSHQVTQMGQEVILRCVPISNHLYFYWYRQILGQKVEFLVSFYNNEISEKSEIFDDQFSVERPDGSNFTLKIRSTKLEDSAMYFCASRGGRPGNTIYFGEGSWLTVV.

This chain connects TRBV12-1 to TRBJ2-7; the table's D call, TRBD2, has no DNA check behind it. TRBV12-1 is marked as a pseudogene. CDR3 length: 15 residues. The CDR3 spells CASRGTNGSPYEQYF. The CDR3 nucleotides are TGTGCCAGCAGAGGGACTAACGGGAGCCCCTACGAGCAGTACTTC.

The rearrangement joins TRBV4-1 to TRBJ1-2; D gene unclear. The CDR3 covers 15 residues. The germline gives CDR1 MGHRA, CDR2 YSYEKL. With 1 base removed from V and 1 base from J, the gap between germline ends came to 10 bases. CDR3 region: CASSQVTVNNYGYTF. CDR3 nucleotide sequence: TGCGCCAGCAGCCAAGTTACCGTAAATAACTATGGCTACACCTTC.

J is TRBJ1-1 and V is TRBV6-5; D is uncertain. V gave up 5 bases and J gave up 3 bases, with 13 bases separating them. Germline V CDR1 and CDR2: MNHEY, SVGAGI. The CDR3 is 14 amino acids. The CDR3 bases are TGTGCCAGCAGTGAGGTGGGGAGGGACACTGAAGCTTTCTTT. It yields the protein CASSEVGRDTEAFF.

This chain links TRBV5-1 with TRBJ1-1, with D maybe TRBD1 (6 bases). Germline values: CDR1 SGHRS, CDR2 YFSETQ. V lost 0 bases and J lost 0, with 6 bases in between. The CDR3 is made up of 14 amino acids. CDR3: CASSLGQVNTEAFF. CDR3 bases: TGCGCCAGCAGCTTGGGACAGGTGAACACTGAAGCTTTCTTT.

This clone was seen a few times. Additional DNA sequences in this sample encode the identical CDR3. This rearrangement joins TRBV9 to TRBJ2-1; 10 bases agree with TRBD2. After removal of 3 bases from V and 2 bases from J, the junction contained 2 bases not matched to a gene. Germline CDR1 is SGDLS and CDR2 is YYNGEE. The CDR3 is 15 residues long. CDR3 in amino acids: CASSGAGGPYNEQFF. Written as DNA, the CDR3 is TGTGCCAGCAGCGGAGCGGGAGGGCCCTACAATGAGCAGTTCTTC. The complete variable domain, with remaining parts taken from reference TRBV9 and TRBJ2-1, reads DSGVTQTPKHLITATGQRVTLRCSPRSGDLSVYWYQQSLDQGLQFLIQYYNGEERAKGNILERFSAQQFPDLHSELNLSSLELGDSALYFCASSGAGGPYNEQFFGPGTRLTVL.

The chain joins TRBV5-1 to TRBJ2-4, with 8 bases matching TRBD1. Germline CDR1 SGHRS, CDR2 YFSETQ. The V gene end was trimmed by 2 bases and the J gene end by 6 bases; junction bases not matched to a gene: 7. This CDR3 contains 15 residues. DNA of the CDR3: TGCGCCAGCAGCTTTACAGGGGGAGGAACAAACATTCAGTACTTC. Translation: CASSFTGGGTNIQYF.

The V call is TRBV30, the J call TRBJ2-3; no firm D call. Trimming pared 0 bases from V and 2 bases from J, leaving 3 bases between. The CDR3 totals 12 residues. Germline CDR1 is GTSNPN and CDR2 is SVGIG (reference sequence). The CDR3 spells CAWSVATDTQYF. The CDR3 bases are TGTGCCTGGAGTGTAGCCACAGATACGCAGTATTTT.